These 20 T cell receptor beta chains came from one sample sequenced in a study of T cell responses to AZD1222 COVID-19 vaccine. Measured with immunoSEQ multiplex PCR; TCRdb has only the in-frame clones, and not every one. Altogether some 200,000 clones are present, about 92% being singletons, with the ten largest covering roughly 1%. Sequences were derived from peripheral blood, sampled on day 0 of MenACWY control vaccination. The receptors derive from an adult in good health.

This CDR3 reads CASTPLNHLFTGGDGYTF. The CDR3 nucleotides read TGTGCCAGCACCCCCCTTAATCACCTGTTTACAGGGGGGGATGGCTACACCTTC. The rearrangement joins TRBV7-9 to TRBJ1-2; TRBD1 matches at 8 bases. V shed 7 bases, J shed 6 bases, and the junction held 22 bases outside the gene matches. The V gene's germline CDR1 is SEHNR and CDR2 FQNEAQ (reference sequence). This CDR3 has 18 residues. The whole variable domain, filled in from reference TRBV7-9 and TRBJ1-2, reads DTGVSQNPRHKITKRGQNVTFRCDPISEHNRLYWYRQTLGQGPEFLTYFQNEAQLEKSRLLSDRFSAERPKGSFSTLEIQRTEQGDSAMYLCASTPLNHLFTGGDGYTFGSGTRLTVV.

The chain combines TRBV18 with TRBJ1-4; D is possibly TRBD1 (6 bases). Germline values: CDR1 KGHSH, CDR2 LQKENI. Trimming took off 6 bases at V and 5 bases at J, with 13 bases between the two ends. There are 14 residues in the CDR3. The CDR3 DNA follows: TGTGCCAGCTCGGCCGGGACAATGAATGAAAAACTGTTTTTT. This gives the protein CASSAGTMNEKLFF. The whole variable domain, filled in from reference TRBV18 and TRBJ1-4, reads NAGVMQNPRHLVRRRGQEARLRCSPMKGHSHVYWYRQLPEEGLKFMVYLQKENIIDESGMPKERFSAEFPKEGPSILRIQQVVRGDSAAYFCASSAGTMNEKLFFGSGTQLSVL.

This sequence joins TRBV5-6 and TRBJ2-7, with 8 bases aligning to TRBD1. The CDR3 loop spans 13 amino acids. Germline V lookup: CDR1 SGHDT, CDR2 YYEEEE. With 4 bases clipped from V and 3 bases from J, the junction kept 3 bases outside the gene matches. The CDR3 protein is CASSLGTGYEQYF. CDR3 in DNA: TGTGCCAGCAGCCTGGGGACAGGCTACGAGCAGTACTTC.

About this clone: The sample holds other DNA sequences that translate to the same CDR3. The chain is built from TRBV4-1 and TRBJ1-5; D is unresolved. Germline lookup yields CDR1 MGHRA and CDR2 YSYEKL. This CDR3 spans 13 amino acids. Trimming left V 1 base short and J 6 bases short, with 7 bases between. CDR3: CASSQGEGQPQHF. The CDR3 DNA reads TGCGCCAGCAGCCAAGGGGAGGGTCAGCCCCAGCATTTT.

V gene TRBV3-1 (or the pseudogene TRBV3-2) combines with J gene TRBJ2-7; D ambiguous. V lost 3 bases and J lost 2, with 20 bases in between. CDR3 length equals 17 residues. The germline V gene encodes CDR1 LGHDT and CDR2 YNNKEL (reference sequence). The CDR3 nucleotides read TGTGCCAGCAGCCAGTCAGACGGAGAGCCCTTCACCTACGAGCAGTACTTC. It is translated as CASSQSDGEPFTYEQYF.

V and J are TRBV2 and TRBJ2-5; 11 positions agree with TRBD2. V lost 6 bases to trimming and J lost 4 bases; unmatched junction nucleotides: 7. The CDR3 spans 15 residues. Germline lookup yields CDR1 SNHLY and CDR2 FYNNEI. The CDR3 sequence: CASRIAGGNPETQYF. Here the CDR3 DNA reads TGTGCCAGCAGAATAGCGGGGGGGAATCCAGAGACCCAGTACTTC.

The rearrangement uses TRBV5-1 and TRBJ1-1, with D perhaps matching TRBD1 (6 bases). V dropped 2 bases and J dropped 10 bases, with 21 bases sitting between them. Germline values: CDR1 SGHRS, CDR2 YFSETQ. The CDR3 spans 15 residues. As DNA, the CDR3 is TGCGCCAGCAGCTTTCGGGGCAGGGGAGATCTTGGAGCTTTCTTT. Encoded protein: CASSFRGRGDLGAFF.

This rearrangement joins TRBV6-6 to TRBJ1-2; D is unclear. The CDR3 is made up of 16 amino acids. Trimming took 9 bases from V and 8 from J, leaving 28 bases between them. Germline V CDR1 and CDR2: MNHNY, SVGAGI (reference sequence). CDR3 in DNA: TGTGCCAGTTCGAACCCCGCCGGGAGGAGGGAGGACGGCTACACCTTC. This sequence encodes CASSNPAGRREDGYTF.

This chain uses TRBV7-2 with TRBJ2-7; 14 nucleotides match TRBD2. Germline CDR1 and CDR2: SGHTA and FQGNSA. The CDR3 runs 15 residues. V trimming: 5 bases; J trimming: 4 bases; junction bases outside the gene matches: 4. The CDR3 DNA is TGTGCCAGCAGCCCGACTAGCGGGGGGGGTTACGAGCAGTACTTC. It specifies CASSPTSGGGYEQYF.

This chain uses TRBV18 with TRBJ1-1; D unclear. Germline V gene lookup returns CDR1 KGHSH and CDR2 LQKENI. The CDR3 length is 15 residues. V was cut by 1 base and J by 6 bases, with 15 bases left in between. Written as DNA, the CDR3 is TGTGCCAGCTCACCACGCGTTAACTCTCAGGCTGAAGCTTTCTTT. Translating gives CASSPRVNSQAEAFF. The entire variable domain, with the rest obtained from reference TRBV18 and TRBJ1-1, is as follows: NAGVMQNPRHLVRRRGQEARLRCSPMKGHSHVYWYRQLPEEGLKFMVYLQKENIIDESGMPKERFSAEFPKEGPSILRIQQVVRGDSAAYFCASSPRVNSQAEAFFGQGTRLTVV.

The V and J genes are TRBV6-2 or TRBV6-3 and TRBJ2-2, with 7 bases lining up with TRBD2. Trimming removed 2 bases from V and 7 bases from J; junction bases left unmatched: 4. CDR3 length: 14 amino acids. Per germline, CDR1 MNHEY and CDR2 SVGEGT. In nucleotides, the CDR3 is TGTGCCAGCAGTTACGGGCGGGGGAGCGGGGAGCTGTTTTTT. Encoded protein: CASSYGRGSGELFF.

DNA for the CDR3: TGTGCCAGTAGTACCGGGACAGGACGAATGAACACTGAAGCTTTCTTT. It specifies CASSTGTGRMNTEAFF. The gene calls are TRBV19 and TRBJ1-1, with 8 bases fitting TRBD1. Per the germline V gene, CDR1 is LNHDA and CDR2 is SQIVND (reference sequence). Unmatched junction bases numbered 7, after V lost 4 bases and J lost 0 bases. CDR3 size: 16 residues.

J is TRBJ1-1 and V is TRBV6-6, with a tentative D call TRBD1 (6 bases). V was shortened by 5 bases and J by 0 bases, with 19 bases between the two germline ends. Germline-derived CDR1 and CDR2 are MNHNY and SVGAGI (reference sequence). The CDR3 length is 17 residues. CDR3 nucleotide sequence: TGTGCCAGCAGTCCAGGCAGGGGCGGGGTTGTGAACACTGAAGCTTTCTTT. Translation: CASSPGRGGVVNTEAFF.

The V gene is TRBV27, the J gene TRBJ1-6; 8 bases align to TRBD1. After removal of 4 bases from V and 0 bases from J, the junction contained 2 bases not matched to a gene. The germline V gene has CDR1 MNHEY and CDR2 SMNVEV (reference sequence). The CDR3 has 16 amino acids. The CDR3 loop is CASSYRGSSYNSPLHF. The DNA of the CDR3 is TGTGCCAGCAGTTACAGGGGGAGCTCCTATAATTCACCCCTCCACTTT.

This sequence joins TRBV30 and TRBJ1-1, with D unresolved. CDR3 length: 12 residues. The V and J ends lost 2 bases and 4 bases respectively, with 8 bases between them. Per germline, CDR1 GTSNPN and CDR2 SVGIG (reference sequence). CDR3 residues: CAWSRELTEAFF. CDR3 DNA sequence: TGTGCCTGGAGTAGGGAGCTCACTGAAGCTTTCTTT.

The chain is built from TRBV4-1 and TRBJ1-1, with a weak D call TRBD1 (6 bases). Trimming left V 0 bases short and J 5 bases short, with 13 bases between. Per the germline V gene, CDR1 is MGHRA and CDR2 is YSYEKL. CDR3 length: 15 residues. CDR3 loop: CASSQDRHQGTEAFF. As DNA, the CDR3 is TGCGCCAGCAGCCAAGACAGGCACCAGGGGACTGAAGCTTTCTTT.

The gene calls are TRBV5-1 and TRBJ2-7; D ambiguous. This CDR3 is built from 13 residues. V shed 3 bases and J shed 3 bases, with 10 bases lying between them. The V gene's germline CDR1 is SGHRS and CDR2 YFSETQ. The CDR3 coding sequence is TGCGCCAGCAGCTCCGGATCTTACTACGAGCAGTACTTC. Translation: CASSSGSYYEQYF.

V usage is TRBV5-1 and J usage is TRBJ1-1; weak D call: TRBD1 (5 bases). The CDR3 has 14 amino acids. Germline V gene data show CDR1 as SGHRS and CDR2 as YFSETQ. The V end was cut by 0 bases, the J end by 10 bases, with 16 bases between. The CDR3 region is CASSLDRDPGRAFF. The CDR3 nucleotides are TGCGCCAGCAGCTTGGATCGGGACCCCGGTCGAGCTTTCTTT. The full variable domain, its missing parts supplied by reference TRBV5-1 and TRBJ1-1, is KAGVTQTPRYLIKTRGQQVTLSCSPISGHRSVSWYQQTPGQGLQFLFEYFSETQRNKGNFPGRFSGRQFSNSRSEMNVSTLELGDSALYLCASSLDRDPGRAFFGQGTRLTVV.

The chain uses TRBV11-2 and TRBJ2-3, with 13 nucleotides matching TRBD2. The junction had 3 bases not matched to a gene; V was cut back by 5 bases and J by 1 base. Germline V CDR1 and CDR2: SGHAT, FQNNGV. There are 16 residues in the CDR3. The DNA for the CDR3 is TGTGCCAGCAGCCCTGGACTAGCGGGGGGCACAGATACGCAGTATTTT. Protein product: CASSPGLAGGTDTQYF.

The chain is built from TRBV12-5 and TRBJ1-1; D possibly corresponds to TRBD1 (5 bases). Germline V lookup: CDR1 LGHNT, CDR2 FRNRAP. Trimming shortened V by 4 bases and J by 11 bases, and 17 bases separated the two germline ends. The CDR3 loop spans 13 amino acids. DNA for the CDR3: TGTGCTAGTGGTTCCAGCGGGGGTGGAGGGGCTTTCTTT. Translation gives CASGSSGGGGAFF.